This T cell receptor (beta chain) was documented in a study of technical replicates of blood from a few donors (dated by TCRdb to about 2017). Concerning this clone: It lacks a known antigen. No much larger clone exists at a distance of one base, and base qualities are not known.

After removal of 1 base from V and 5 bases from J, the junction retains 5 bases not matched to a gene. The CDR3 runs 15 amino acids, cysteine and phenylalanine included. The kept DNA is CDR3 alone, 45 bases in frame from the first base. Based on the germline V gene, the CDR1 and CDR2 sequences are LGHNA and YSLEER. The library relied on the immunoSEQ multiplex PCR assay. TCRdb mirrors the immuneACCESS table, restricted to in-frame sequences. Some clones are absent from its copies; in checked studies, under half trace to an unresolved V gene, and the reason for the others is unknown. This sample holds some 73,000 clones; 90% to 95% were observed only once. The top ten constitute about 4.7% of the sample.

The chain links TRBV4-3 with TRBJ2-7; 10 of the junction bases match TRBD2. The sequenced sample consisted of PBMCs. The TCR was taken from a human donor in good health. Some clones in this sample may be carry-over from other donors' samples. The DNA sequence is TGCGCCAGCAGCCAAGCTCTAGCGGGAGTCCACGAGCAGTACTTC. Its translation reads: CASSQALAGVHEQYF.